These 28 T cell receptor beta chains were sequenced from one sample in a study of CD8+CD57+ T cells in acquired aplastic anemia. TCR beta VDJ and CDR3 profiling used genomic DNA as template. TCRdb reprocessed the reads via MiXCR and lists one record per CDR3 protein. The table shows some 120,000 distinct CDR3 sequences, with about half occurring only once. Specimen: sorted CD4+, CD8+, or CD8+CD57+ T cells (not recorded which) from PBMCs. These receptors all stem from a human donor in good health, serving as a control.

The V and J genes are TRBV10-3 and TRBJ1-1, with 10 positions matching TRBD1. J lost 6 bases, V lost 0 bases, and 4 bases had no gene match. The CDR3 totals 15 residues. Germline-derived CDR1 and CDR2 are ENHRY and SYGVKD. CDR3 protein: CAISESTGGRPEAFF. The CDR3 DNA reads as TGTGCCATCAGTGAGTCGACAGGGGGCCGCCCTGAAGCTTTCTTT.

This clonotype ranks as medium-sized. In DNA, the CDR3 is TGCAGCGTTGCAGCAGGGAACTATGGCTACACCTTC. Protein: CSVAAGNYGYTF. The chain links TRBV29-1 to TRBJ1-2; tentative D call: TRBD1 (5 bases). This CDR3 is 12 amino acids long. Deletions cut 4 bases from V and 2 bases from J, with 8 bases between. Germline V gene lookup returns CDR1 SQVTM and CDR2 ANQGSEA.

Ten or more counts support this clonotype. The chain couples TRBV3-1 to TRBJ2-1, with 12 bases identical to TRBD2. V was clipped by 2 bases and J by 8 bases; unmatched bases: 4. In germline, CDR1 is LGHDT, CDR2 YNNKEL (reference sequence). The CDR3 is 15 residues long. The CDR3 coding sequence is TGTGCCAGCAGCCAACCTGGACTAGCGGGGTATGAGCAGTTCTTC. This gives the protein CASSQPGLAGYEQFF.

In its sample, this clonotype was seen many times. This sequence joins TRBV11-2 and TRBJ2-7; 12 nucleotides line up with TRBD2. V gave up 5 bases and J gave up 4 bases; unmatched junction bases: 9. Looked up from germline, CDR1 is SGHAT and CDR2 is FQNNGV. The CDR3 sequence is 16 residues long. CDR3 sequence (DNA): TGTGCCAGCAGCCCGACTAGCGGGGGAACTTGGTACGAGCAGTACTTC. Amino acids: CASSPTSGGTWYEQYF.

The rearrangement joins TRBV4-2 to TRBJ2-3; 8 bases agree with TRBD1. The CDR3 spans 16 residues. Germline V gene sequence: CDR1 LGHNA, CDR2 YNFKEQ. V shed 3 bases, J shed 3 bases, and the junction held 8 bases outside the gene matches. Here the CDR3 reads CASSQLSGGRTDTQYF. The CDR3 DNA reads TGTGCCAGCAGCCAGCTCTCAGGGGGCAGGACAGATACGCAGTATTTT.

This clonotype was counted only a few times. The chain employs TRBV18 and TRBJ2-3, with D possibly TRBD1 on 5 matching bases. Trimming shortened V by 6 bases and J by 2 bases, and 12 bases separated the two germline ends. Germline CDR1 and CDR2: KGHSH and LQKENI. The CDR3 has 14 amino acids. The CDR3 nucleotides are TGTGCCAGCTCGCGCCAGGGAAACACAGATACGCAGTATTTT. Protein sequence: CASSRQGNTDTQYF.

This chain connects TRBV7-3 to TRBJ2-3; D gene unclear. CDR3 length: 14 residues. Trimming removed 3 bases from V and 0 bases from J, with 7 bases in between. Germline CDR1 SGHTA, CDR2 FQGTGA. The CDR3, as DNA: TGTGCCAGCAGCTTTGACGGGAGCACAGATACGCAGTATTTT. Residues: CASSFDGSTDTQYF.

As concerns this clonotype: A single base separates this from a much larger clone, so it may be a read error. The J gene is TRBJ1-5, the V gene TRBV4-2; no clear D. The V end lost 5 bases, the J end lost 5 bases, and 22 bases lay between the germline ends. This CDR3 has 17 amino acids. CDR1 and CDR2 from the germline V gene are LGHNA and YNFKEQ. The CDR3 DNA follows: TGTGCCAGCAGCGGAGCTGTAGGACTGCACAAGGATCAGCCCCAGCATTTT. It specifies CASSGAVGLHKDQPQHF.

In the case of this clonotype: A read error is possible here, since a much larger clone lies one base away. V is TRBV11-2 and J is TRBJ2-2; 7 positions agree with TRBD1. The CDR3 covers 17 residues. CDR1 and CDR2 (germline): SGHAT, FQNNGV. CDR3 sequence: CASSHITGTVNTGEPFF. In DNA form, the CDR3 reads TGTGCCAGCAGCCACATTACCGGGACAGTTAACACCGGGGAGCCGTTTTTT.

The chain employs TRBV19 and TRBJ2-3; 10 bases are a match to TRBD2. This CDR3 contains 17 residues. J was trimmed by 3 bases and V by 3 bases; bases with no gene match: 9. CDR1 and CDR2 (germline): LNHDA, SQIVND (reference sequence). DNA of the CDR3: TGTGCCAGTAGTATCCCTACTCTAGCGGGAGAGACAGATACGCAGTATTTT. This sequence encodes CASSIPTLAGETDTQYF.

This clonotype was picked up one time. One junction end does not reproduce the germline sequence, and a read error may be involved. CDR3 in amino acids: CATSGDAQGTQYF. CDR3 nucleotides: TGTGCCACCAGCGGAGACGCCCAGGGGACCCAGTACTTC. J is TRBJ2-5 and V is TRBV15, with D tentatively TRBD1 (5 bases). Germline V gene data show CDR1 as LNHNV and CDR2 as YYDKDF (reference sequence). The CDR3 totals 13 residues. The whole variable domain, remainder taken from reference TRBV15 and TRBJ2-5, is DAMVIQNPRYQVTQFGKPVTLSCSQTLNHNVMYWYQQKSSQAPKLLFHYYDKDFNNEADTPDNFQSRRPNTSFCFLDIRSPGLGDTAMYLCATSGDAQGTQYFGPGTRLLVL.

This clonotype has at least ten counts. V usage is TRBV4-1 and J usage is TRBJ2-3, with D maybe TRBD2 (5 bases). Germline CDR1 MGHRA, CDR2 YSYEKL. CDR3 length: 15 residues. V lost 2 bases and J 5 bases, leaving 14 bases between the germline ends. CDR3 DNA sequence: TGCGCCAGCAGCCAAAAAAGTGGCGCGGGAGATACGCAGTATTTT. Translated: CASSQKSGAGDTQYF.

This chain uses TRBV7-2 with TRBJ1-6, with a weak D call TRBD1 (5 bases). Germline V gene data show CDR1 as SGHTA and CDR2 as FQGNSA. Deletions cut 3 bases from V and 5 bases from J, with 8 bases between. This CDR3 comprises 14 residues. This CDR3 is CASSFRRDNSPLHF. CDR3 DNA sequence: TGTGCCAGCAGCTTCCGCAGGGATAATTCACCCCTCCACTTT.

V gene TRBV10-3 combines with J gene TRBJ1-2, with 11 bases lining up with TRBD1. Trimming took 7 bases from V and 7 from J; bases not matched to a gene: 8. The CDR3 is 14 residues long. CDR1 is ENHRY and CDR2 is SYGVKD in the germline V gene. The CDR3, as DNA: TGTGCCATCACCCGGACAGGGGGCGTAGGTGGCTACACCTTC. It is translated as CAITRTGGVGGYTF.

This clonotype was counted many times. The chain uses TRBV27 and TRBJ2-7; D is perhaps TRBD2 (6 bases). CDR3 size: 14 residues. The V end lost 6 bases, the J end lost 2 bases, and 14 bases lay between the germline ends. Germline CDR1 and CDR2: MNHEY and SMNVEV (reference sequence). The CDR3 coding sequence is TGTGCCAGCAGGCGGGAAGGCGCCACCTACGAGCAGTACTTC. As protein: CASRREGATYEQYF.

This clonotype appeared many times. The V call is TRBV7-3, the J call TRBJ1-1; 7 nucleotides line up with TRBD1. V trimming: 7 bases; J trimming: 6 bases; junction bases outside the gene matches: 8. The CDR3 totals 13 residues. Per germline, CDR1 SGHTA and CDR2 FQGTGA. The CDR3: CASKFGTDAEAFF. The CDR3 DNA follows: TGTGCCAGCAAATTCGGGACAGACGCTGAAGCTTTCTTT.

This clonotype was recorded at least ten times. The rearrangement uses TRBV4-2 and TRBJ1-3, with 9 bases matching TRBD1. Germline CDR1 is LGHNA and CDR2 is YNFKEQ. The CDR3 totals 20 residues. The V segment lost 4 bases and the J segment 0 bases; nucleotides outside the gene matches: 16. CDR3 sequence reads: CASSPSYPGQGSNSGNTIYF. CDR3 in DNA: TGTGCCAGCAGCCCAAGCTATCCGGGACAGGGCTCTAACTCTGGAAACACCATATATTTT.

This clonotype was seen repeatedly, ten times or more. The chain couples TRBV20-1 to TRBJ1-1; D is possibly TRBD1 (6 bases). This CDR3 has 13 amino acids. Trimming took 3 bases from V and 6 from J, leaving 14 bases between them. Germline V gives CDR1 DFQATT, CDR2 SNEGSKA (reference sequence). The CDR3 sequence is CSARKGVGAEAFF. CDR3 in DNA: TGCAGTGCTAGGAAGGGGGTTGGGGCTGAAGCTTTCTTT.

This clonotype was seen at least ten times. The J gene is TRBJ2-7, the V gene TRBV12-3 or TRBV12-4; D might be TRBD1 (5 bases). Between the trimmed V and J ends, which lost 2 bases and 3 bases, there was a span of 8 bases. The CDR3 loop spans 13 amino acids. The chain's CDR3 is CASSLRRGYEQYF. The CDR3 DNA reads TGTGCCAGCAGTTTACGTAGGGGCTACGAGCAGTACTTC.

V gene TRBV7-3 combines with J gene TRBJ1-6; 7 bases fit TRBD1. The CDR3 contains 12 residues. V was clipped by 5 bases and J by 8 bases; unmatched bases: 0. CDR1 is SGHTA and CDR2 is FQGTGA in the germline V gene. CDR3 amino acids: CASSQGDSPLHF. The CDR3 DNA reads as TGTGCCAGCAGCCAGGGGGATTCACCCCTCCACTTT.

This clonotype came up many times. The chain combines TRBV7-2 with TRBJ1-1; TRBD1 might be the D (6 bases). V lost 4 bases to trimming and J lost 2 bases, with 17 bases between them. CDR1 is SGHTA and CDR2 is FQGNSA in the germline V gene. The CDR3 length is 16 residues. The CDR3 loop reads CASSSDGQSLNTEAFF. The CDR3 region has the DNA TGTGCCAGCAGCTCCGACGGACAGTCCCTTAACACTGAAGCTTTCTTT.

This clonotype was picked up one time. The chain uses TRBV4-3 and TRBJ2-7; 7 nucleotides agree with TRBD1. Germline-derived CDR1 and CDR2 are LGHNA and YSLEER. V gave up 0 bases and J gave up 4 bases; unmatched junction bases: 6. The length of the CDR3 is 15 residues. The CDR3 region is CASSQDLGGSYEQYF. The CDR3 DNA follows: TGCGCCAGCAGCCAAGATTTAGGGGGCTCGTACGAGCAGTACTTC.

The rearrangement joins TRBV2 to TRBJ2-1, with 10 nucleotides matching TRBD2. Trimming removed 1 base from V and 2 bases from J; junction bases left unmatched: 8. CDR3 length: 18 amino acids. Germline V CDR1 and CDR2: SNHLY, FYNNEI. CDR3 nucleotides: TGTGCCAGCAGTGAAGGTTCGTCTAGCGGGAGAACCTACAATGAGCAGTTCTTC. Protein sequence: CASSEGSSSGRTYNEQFF.

This clonotype was observed at least ten times. This rearrangement joins TRBV19 to TRBJ1-1; 8 bases are a match to TRBD1. Germline V gives CDR1 LNHDA, CDR2 SQIVND (reference sequence). The CDR3 has 16 residues. V was clipped by 3 bases and J by 1 base; unmatched bases: 7. The CDR3 reads CASSIARGRWNTEAFF. The CDR3 DNA sequence: TGTGCCAGTAGTATCGCCAGGGGGCGATGGAACACTGAAGCTTTCTTT.

This rearrangement joins TRBV19 to TRBJ1-2, with 10 bases identical to TRBD1. V shed 4 bases, J shed 6 bases, and the junction held 5 bases outside the gene matches. The germline V gene has CDR1 LNHDA and CDR2 SQIVND (reference sequence). This CDR3 contains 14 residues. The CDR3 DNA sequence: TGTGCCAGTAGTAGTCCCGGGACAGGGGATGGCTACACCTTC. Translation: CASSSPGTGDGYTF.

The table lists this clonotype with many counts. V is TRBV20-1 and J is TRBJ1-5, with 7 bases aligning to TRBD1. Germline values: CDR1 DFQATT, CDR2 SNEGSKA (reference sequence). The CDR3 length is 14 residues. The J segment lost 6 bases and the V segment lost 5 bases, leaving 10 bases of the junction unmatched. The CDR3: CSASTGTVPQPQHF. Here the CDR3 DNA reads TGCAGTGCTTCTACCGGGACAGTCCCTCAGCCCCAGCATTTT.

The chain is built from TRBV7-2 and TRBJ1-1; tentative D call: TRBD1 (5 bases). Germline lookup yields CDR1 SGHTA and CDR2 FQGNSA. This CDR3 has 15 amino acids. The V gene lost 4 bases and the J gene lost 1 base, with 13 bases spanning the gap. The CDR3 loop reads CASSSKGRANTEAFF. CDR3 nucleotide sequence: TGTGCCAGCAGCTCCAAGGGCAGGGCGAACACTGAAGCTTTCTTT.

The chain employs TRBV7-8 and TRBJ2-5, with 7 bases aligning to TRBD2. With V trimmed by 1 base and J by 5 bases, 7 bases remained unmatched. Germline V gives CDR1 SGHVS, CDR2 FQNEAQ. The CDR3 has 15 residues. CDR3 DNA sequence: TGTGCCAGCAGCTTAGTGGGGAGGGTCGAGGAGACCCAGTACTTC. It encodes CASSLVGRVEETQYF.